This is a list of T cell receptor beta chains from one sample in a study of shared clonotypes between healthy human individuals. Repertoires were generated with immunoSEQ multiplex PCR, while TCRdb's copy carries only in-frame clones and drops some. Of over a million clones in the sample, around 97% were seen once. The material sequenced was naive CD4+ T cells sorted from blood. Source of these receptors: a man in his thirties or forties in good health. CDR3s include the opening cysteine and the closing phenylalanine or tryptophan. D genes are given only for firm matches. Clone size, where shown, is once, few, many, or a class for clones that have expanded.

J gene	clone size	D gene	CDR3 length	V gene	CDR3 DNA	CDR3 protein
TRBJ1-5	-	TRBD1	18	TRBV19	TGTGCCAGTAGTATAGCGGACAGGGCTCTCGGAAGCAATCAGCCCCAGCATTTT	CASSIADRALGSNQPQHF
TRBJ2-7	-	-	13	TRBV15	TGTGCCACCAGCAGAGGCGACCCGGCCGAGCAGTACTTC	CATSRGDPAEQYF
TRBJ1-5	-	-	16	TRBV5-8	TGTGCCAGCAGCTTTAAGGCCCCTCGGAGCAATCAGCCCCAGCATTTT	CASSFKAPRSNQPQHF
TRBJ2-1	once	TRBD1	15	TRBV25-1	TGTGCCAGCAGGGGACAGGGATGGTCCTACAATGAGCAGTTCTTC	CASRGQGWSYNEQFF
TRBJ2-1	-	-	16	TRBV5-1	TGCGCCAGCAGCTTTTCCCCAGGGCTAATGGGCGATGAGCAGTTCTTC	CASSFSPGLMGDEQFF
TRBJ2-7	-	TRBD1	17	TRBV5-1	TGCGCCAGCAGCTTGGCGTTTGGACAGGGGCGAGCCTACGAGCAGTACTTC	CASSLAFGQGRAYEQYF
TRBJ2-5	-	-	15	TRBV5-6	TGTGCCAGCAGCTTCTTGGGGCGGAACCAAGAGACCCAGTACTTC	CASSFLGRNQETQYF
TRBJ1-5	-	-	15	TRBV19	TGTGCCAGTAGTCCCCGGGACAAACCTGGTCAGCCCCAGCATTTT	CASSPRDKPGQPQHF
TRBJ2-5	once	TRBD2	18	TRBV14	TGTGCCAGCAGCCAAACGCCGGGACTAGCGGGAGGAGGGGAGACCCAGTACTTC	CASSQTPGLAGGGETQYF
TRBJ1-1	-	-	14	TRBV7-2	TGTGCCAGCAGCTACGGGGGGACACTCACTGAAGCTTTCTTT	CASSYGGTLTEAFF
TRBJ2-3	-	-	15	TRBV10-3	TGTGCCATCAGTTCCCTAGCGACAAGCACAGATACGCAGTATTTT	CAISSLATSTDTQYF
TRBJ1-5	-	-	12	TRBV30	TGTGCCTGGAGTGTAGGAAATCAGCCCCAGCATTTT	CAWSVGNQPQHF
TRBJ2-1	-	TRBD2	15	TRBV7-2	TGTGCCAGCAGACTAGCGGGCAACATCTACAATGAGCAGTTCTTC	CASRLAGNIYNEQFF
TRBJ2-2	-	-	14	TRBV5-1	TGCGCCAGCAGCGCGGCCGGAGGGACCGGGGAGCTGTTTTTT	CASSAAGGTGELFF
TRBJ1-3	-	-	15	TRBV6-5	TGTGCCAGCAGTTACACAGCCGATTCTGGAAACACCATATATTTT	CASSYTADSGNTIYF
TRBJ2-5	-	-	15	TRBV5-1	TGCGCCAGCAGCCCCGACTTGGGGGGTCGGGAGACCCAGTACTTC	CASSPDLGGRETQYF
TRBJ1-4	-	-	15	TRBV5-1	TGCGCCAGCAGCTTGGTGGGGCCAACTAATGAAAAACTGTTTTTT	CASSLVGPTNEKLFF
TRBJ2-7	-	-	13	TRBV10-1	TGCGCCAGCAGTGAACGCCCATCCTACGAGCAGTACTTC	CASSERPSYEQYF
TRBJ2-1	few	TRBD1	12	TRBV2	TGTGCCAGCAGGGACAGGGTCAATGAGCAGTTCTTC	CASRDRVNEQFF
TRBJ2-7	-	-	12	TRBV19	TGTGCCAGCGCGGGTCCTTCCTACGAGCAGTACTTC	CASAGPSYEQYF
TRBJ2-5	-	-	15	TRBV5-1	TGCGCCAGCAGCTTGTTTGGGACGGCTAGAGAGACCCAGTACTTC	CASSLFGTARETQYF
TRBJ2-7	-	-	16	TRBV18	TGTGCCAGCTCACCACCGACTAAGACGATCGACCACGAGCAGTACTTC	CASSPPTKTIDHEQYF
TRBJ1-1	-	TRBD1	13	TRBV7-9	TGTGCCAGCAGCTCGAGGCTGGGACAGCGAGCTTTCTTT	CASSSRLGQRAFF
TRBJ1-1	-	-	16	TRBV14	TGTGCCAGAGATAACAGGGAGTATAGCCCAAACACTGAAGCTTTCTTT	CARDNREYSPNTEAFF
TRBJ1-1	-	TRBD1	15	TRBV18	TGTGCCAGCTCCGGGGACAGGTCCTTTCTCACTGAAGCTTTCTTT	CASSGDRSFLTEAFF
TRBJ2-2	-	-	14	TRBV6-6	TGTGCCAGCAATAGGGGTAGCAACACCGGGGAGCTGTTTTTT	CASNRGSNTGELFF
TRBJ1-5	-	-	16	TRBV28	TGTGCCAGCAGGCCTAACAGTTTTATCCTCAATCAGCCCCAGCATTTT	CASRPNSFILNQPQHF
TRBJ2-7	-	TRBD1	15	TRBV28	TGTGCCAGCAGTGTCCCGGGACAGGGGATGGGGGAGCAGTACTTC	CASSVPGQGMGEQYF
TRBJ2-5	once	-	13	TRBV5-5	TGTGCCAGCAGCTTGGCAGCGCAAGAGACCCAGTACTTC	CASSLAAQETQYF
TRBJ2-2	-	TRBD2	17	TRBV29-1	TGCAGCGTTTTTCTTAGGGGACTAGCAGCGAACACCGGGGAGCTGTTTTTT	CSVFLRGLAANTGELFF
TRBJ1-2	-	-	13	TRBV5-1	TGCGCCAGCAGTGACGGCAGTAACTATGGCTACACCTTC	CASSDGSNYGYTF
TRBJ2-5	few	-	14	TRBV6-5	TGTGCCAGCAGTGTTCTAGTGCGACAAGAGACCCAGTACTTC	CASSVLVRQETQYF
TRBJ1-1	-	-	15	TRBV19	TGTGCCAGTAGTAGACACAGTCCCATGAACACTGAAGCTTTCTTT	CASSRHSPMNTEAFF
TRBJ2-3	-	-	10	TRBV29-1	TGCAGCGTTGATACCGATACGCAGTATTTT	CSVDTDTQYF
TRBJ2-2	-	TRBD2	14	TRBV7-6	TGTGCCAGCAGCTTGCGACTAGCGCCCGGGGAGCTGTTTTTT	CASSLRLAPGELFF
TRBJ1-3	-	-	15	TRBV6-5	TGTGCCAGCAGTTATTTCCCCTCCTCTGGAAACACCATATATTTT	CASSYFPSSGNTIYF
TRBJ2-2	-	-	14	TRBV12-5	TGTGCTAGTGGTTTGGATCTAGTCGCCGGGGAGCTGTTTTTT	CASGLDLVAGELFF
TRBJ1-1	-	TRBD1	14	TRBV10-3	TGTGCCATCATGGGACAGGGGTATAACACTGAAGCTTTCTTT	CAIMGQGYNTEAFF
TRBJ1-1	-	-	10	TRBV28	TGTGCCAGTATGACCACTGAAGCTTTCTTT	CASMTTEAFF
TRBJ2-7	-	-	15	TRBV7-9	TGTGCCAGCAGCCCTAGGACTAACCCATCCTACGAGCAGTACTTC	CASSPRTNPSYEQYF
TRBJ2-7	-	TRBD1	15	TRBV7-9	TGTGCCAGCAGCATAGGCACTGGGACAGTCTACGAGCAGTACTTC	CASSIGTGTVYEQYF
TRBJ1-4	-	TRBD1	13	TRBV11-2	TGTGCCAGCACCCCGGCAGGGGGTGAAAAACTGTTTTTT	CASTPAGGEKLFF
TRBJ2-2	-	TRBD2	15	TRBV7-3	TGTGCCAGCAGCGCCCTAGCGGGAGAGACCGGGGAGCTGTTTTTT	CASSALAGETGELFF